The 16 T cell receptor beta chains listed next were all sequenced from one sample in a study of T cell repertoires and HLA-DP antigens. These TCRs' antigens remain unknown. Profiled with immunoSEQ multiplex PCR; TCRdb holds only in-frame clones, not every one. The sample has over 60,000 clones, around 80% seen once. Input material: CD4+ T cells from PBMCs. Every receptor here comes from a man in his fifties or sixties in good health and CMV-seronegative.

This clone was recorded only once. The chain links TRBV9 to TRBJ2-1; 10 bases fit TRBD2. Per the germline V gene, CDR1 is SGDLS and CDR2 is YYNGEE. The CDR3 runs 13 residues. V shed 7 bases and J 6 bases; nucleotides not matched to a gene: 4. The chain's CDR3 is CASDIAGGNEQFF. CDR3 nucleotides: TGTGCCAGCGACATAGCGGGAGGCAATGAGCAGTTCTTC.

The J gene is TRBJ2-5, the V gene TRBV7-9; 12 bases match TRBD2. CDR3 length: 16 residues. Germline CDR1 SEHNR, CDR2 FQNEAQ (reference sequence). Unmatched junction bases numbered 7, after V lost 5 bases and J lost 3 bases. CDR3 coding DNA: TGTGCCAGCAGCCCTAGCCGACTAGCGGGGGAAGAGACCCAGTACTTC. Residues: CASSPSRLAGEETQYF.

V usage is TRBV5-1 and J usage is TRBJ1-2, with a tentative D call TRBD1 (6 bases). CDR1 and CDR2 (germline): SGHRS, YFSETQ. The germline V and J ends were trimmed by 4 bases and 2 bases, with 12 bases remaining between them. The length of the CDR3 is 14 residues. The CDR3 reads CASSPGTPNYGYTF. The CDR3 region has the DNA TGCGCCAGCAGCCCAGGGACACCAAACTATGGCTACACCTTC.

This sequence joins TRBV12-5 and TRBJ2-3; TRBD1 aligns across 10 bases. Trimming cost V 5 bases and J 6 bases; bases outside gene matches: 5. Germline V CDR1 and CDR2: LGHNT, FRNRAP. This CDR3 contains 14 residues. The CDR3 region is CASGLGQGPDTQYF. The DNA for the CDR3 is TGTGCTAGTGGTCTGGGACAGGGGCCCGATACGCAGTATTTT. Variable domain in full (rest from reference TRBV12-5 and TRBJ2-3): DARVTQTPRHKVTEMGQEVTMRCQPILGHNTVFWYRQTMMQGLELLAYFRNRAPLDDSGMPKDRFSAEMPDATLATLKIQPSEPRDSAVYFCASGLGQGPDTQYFGPGTRLTVL.

The chain couples TRBV11-2 to TRBJ2-1, with D maybe TRBD1 (6 bases). The length of the CDR3 is 17 residues. Germline values: CDR1 SGHAT, CDR2 FQNNGV. Trimming took 5 bases from V and 0 from J, leaving 17 bases between them. The CDR3 nucleotides read TGTGCCAGCAGCCCCGGACAGTTTAGTAGCTCCTACAATGAGCAGTTCTTC. This gives the protein CASSPGQFSSSYNEQFF.

This chain joins TRBV11-3 and TRBJ2-2, with TRBD2 identical over 9 bases. The CDR3 loop spans 15 amino acids. Per germline, CDR1 SGHNT and CDR2 YENEEA. With V trimmed by 6 bases and J by 6 bases, 8 bases remained unmatched. This CDR3 reads CASSGGTSRSGELFF. The CDR3 nucleotides read TGTGCCAGCAGTGGGGGGACTAGCCGGTCCGGGGAGCTGTTTTTT.

This clone was seen a handful of times. The rearrangement links TRBV6-1 to TRBJ1-5, with a tentative D call TRBD1 (6 bases). The CDR3 runs to 14 residues. The V end was cut by 3 bases, the J end by 2 bases, with 8 bases between. Germline V gene sequence: CDR1 MNHNS, CDR2 SASEGT. CDR3 in DNA: TGTGCCAGCAGTGAGAACAGGGGCAATCAGCCCCAGCATTTT. Encoded protein: CASSENRGNQPQHF.

This clone was seen more than once but under ten times. The rearrangement joins TRBV11-3 to TRBJ2-1; the D gene could be TRBD1 or TRBD2 (6 bases each). The CDR3 has 16 residues. With 0 bases removed from V and 9 bases from J, the gap between germline ends came to 18 bases. Germline values: CDR1 SGHNT, CDR2 YENEEA. CDR3 in amino acids: CASSLDSLGGIGEQFF. DNA of the CDR3: TGTGCCAGCAGCTTAGATTCCCTAGGGGGGATCGGTGAGCAGTTCTTC.

This chain connects TRBV28 to TRBJ2-2; D gene ambiguous. Germline loops: CDR1 MDHEN, CDR2 SYDVKM. The CDR3 consists of 17 residues. The V gene lost 5 bases and the J gene lost 4 bases, with 20 bases spanning the gap. The CDR3 bases are TGTGCCAGCAGTCCACCCACGGGCTCGGTGGGCACCGGGGAGCTGTTTTTT. Its translation is CASSPPTGSVGTGELFF.

This clone has a handful of counts. The chain has TRBV4-3 and TRBJ1-5, with unresolved D. V was trimmed by 0 bases and J by 6 bases, leaving 12 bases between them. The CDR3 spans 15 residues. The germline V gene encodes CDR1 LGHNA and CDR2 YSLEER. The CDR3 region has the DNA TGCGCCAGCAGCCAAGATGGATCCCATGGTCAGCCCCAGCATTTT. It encodes CASSQDGSHGQPQHF.

This clone was counted only a few times. The chain combines TRBV7-8 with TRBJ2-7; TRBD2 is a possible D gene (6 bases). Trimming cost V 0 bases and J 2 bases, with 11 bases left between them. The germline gives CDR1 SGHVS, CDR2 FQNEAQ. The CDR3 is made up of 15 amino acids. The CDR3, as DNA: TGTGCCAGCAGCTTAGCAGGAGGGGCGACCTACGAGCAGTACGTC. Protein sequence: CASSLAGGATYEQYV.

V is TRBV6-5 and J is TRBJ1-1; a weak D match, TRBD1 (5 bases). Trimming pared 5 bases from V and 0 bases from J, leaving 10 bases between. CDR3 length: 14 residues. Germline V gives CDR1 MNHEY, CDR2 SVGAGI. The CDR3 nucleotides are TGTGCCAGCAGTCCTCGGGGGATGAACACTGAAGCTTTCTTT. It codes for CASSPRGMNTEAFF.

This sequence joins TRBV7-2 and TRBJ2-1, with TRBD2 matching over 11 bases. V was clipped by 1 base and J by 3 bases; unmatched bases: 5. Germline V gene data show CDR1 as SGHTA and CDR2 as FQGNSA. The CDR3 totals 17 residues. CDR3 sequence (DNA): TGTGCCAGCAGCTTAGTAACCGGACTAGCGGGCTACAATGAGCAGTTCTTC. This translates into CASSLVTGLAGYNEQFF.

This chain links TRBV27 with TRBJ2-3; tentatively, D is TRBD1 (6 bases). The CDR3 has 14 residues. Germline CDR1 is MNHEY and CDR2 is SMNVEV (reference sequence). The germline V and J ends were trimmed by 4 bases and 2 bases, with 10 bases remaining between them. The CDR3 nucleotides are TGTGCCAGCAGTTGGGGGCGTTTCACAGATACGCAGTATTTT. Translating it yields CASSWGRFTDTQYF.

The rearrangement uses TRBV25-1 and TRBJ2-5; tentatively, D is TRBD2 (6 bases). Trimming took 6 bases from V and 3 from J, leaving 20 bases between them. The CDR3 spans 16 residues. In germline, CDR1 is MGHDK, CDR2 SYGVNS. The CDR3 nucleotides are TGTGCCAGCAGCCGGGCGGGGATGGGGAAGGAAGAGACCCAGTACTTC. This gives the protein CASSRAGMGKEETQYF.

The CDR3 here is CASSQDLDSSTDTQYF. CDR3 nucleotides: TGCGCCAGCAGCCAAGATCTTGATAGTTCCACAGATACGCAGTATTTT. This chain uses TRBV4-3 with TRBJ2-3; D not certain. Germline V gene lookup returns CDR1 LGHNA and CDR2 YSLEER. CDR3 length equals 16 residues. V lost 0 bases and J 2 bases, leaving 12 bases between the germline ends.